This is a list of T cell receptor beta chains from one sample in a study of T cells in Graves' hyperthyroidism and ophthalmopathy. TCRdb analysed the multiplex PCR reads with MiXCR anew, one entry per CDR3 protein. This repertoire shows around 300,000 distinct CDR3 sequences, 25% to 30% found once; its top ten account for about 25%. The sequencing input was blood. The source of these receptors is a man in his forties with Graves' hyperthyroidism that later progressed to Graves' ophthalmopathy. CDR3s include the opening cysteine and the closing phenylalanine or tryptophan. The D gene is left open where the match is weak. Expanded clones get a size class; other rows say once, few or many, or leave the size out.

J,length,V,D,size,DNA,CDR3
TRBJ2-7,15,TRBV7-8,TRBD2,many,TGTGCCAGCAGCTCTAGCGGGAGTACCACCTACGAGCAGTACTTC,CASSSSGSTTYEQYF
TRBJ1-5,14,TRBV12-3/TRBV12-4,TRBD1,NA,TGTGCCAGCAGCCCCCCGACAGGGTGGGAGCCCCAGCATTTT,CASSPPTGWEPQHF
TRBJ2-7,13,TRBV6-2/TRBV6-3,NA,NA,TGTGCCAGACCTCGGGACGACTTGAGGGAGCAGTACTTC,CARPRDDLREQYF
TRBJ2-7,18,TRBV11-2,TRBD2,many,TGTGCCAGCAGCCGGGGACTAGCGGGAGGCTCTGGCTCCTACGAGCAGTACTTC,CASSRGLAGGSGSYEQYF
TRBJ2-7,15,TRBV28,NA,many,TGTGCCAGCAGTTCGACCCTTCGACAGGCCTACGAGCAGTACTTC,CASSSTLRQAYEQYF
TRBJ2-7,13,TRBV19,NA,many,TGTGCCAGTAGTATAATAGGGGTCGACGAGCAGTACTTC,CASSIIGVDEQYF
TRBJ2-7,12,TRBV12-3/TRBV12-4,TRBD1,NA,TGTGCCAGCAGTTTAGGGACAGGCGAGCAGTACTTC,CASSLGTGEQYF
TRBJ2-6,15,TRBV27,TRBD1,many,TGTGCCAGCAGCGACAGGGTGGCTGGGGCCAACGTCCTGACTTTC,CASSDRVAGANVLTF
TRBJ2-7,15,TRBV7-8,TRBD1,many,TGTGCCAGCAGCTTAGAACAGGGGGCTTACTACGAGCAGTACTTC,CASSLEQGAYYEQYF
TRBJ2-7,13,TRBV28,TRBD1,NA,TGTGCCAGTCACGACAGGGGAATATACGAGCAGTACTTC,CASHDRGIYEQYF
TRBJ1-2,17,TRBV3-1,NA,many,TGTGCCAGCAGCCAAGAAATAGGGCCCACCTTTCGATATGGCTACACCTTC,CASSQEIGPTFRYGYTF
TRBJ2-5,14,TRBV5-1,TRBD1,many,TGCGCCAGCAGCCCAGGGACAGGGCCGGGGACCCAGTACTTC,CASSPGTGPGTQYF
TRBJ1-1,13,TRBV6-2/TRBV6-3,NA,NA,TGTGCCAGCAGCAATGCAGAGTACACTGAAGCTTTCTTT,CASSNAEYTEAFF
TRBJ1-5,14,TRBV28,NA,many,TGTGCCAGCAGTTTCGTCGACAGAGATCAGCCCCAGCATTTT,CASSFVDRDQPQHF
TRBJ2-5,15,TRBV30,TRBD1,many,TGTGCCTGGAGTCCAAGTGACAGGGTCCAAGAGACCCAGTACTTC,CAWSPSDRVQETQYF
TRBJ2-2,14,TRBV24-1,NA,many,TGTGCCACCAGTGACTTAAAGAACACCGGGGAGCTGTTTTTT,CATSDLKNTGELFF
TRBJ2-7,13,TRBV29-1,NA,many,TGCAGCGTTTATGAAGAGGGGCTGGGCGAGCAGTACTTC,CSVYEEGLGEQYF
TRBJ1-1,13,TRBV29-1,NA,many,TGCAGCGCAGACAGGTCCGGGTACACTGAAGCTTTCTTT,CSADRSGYTEAFF
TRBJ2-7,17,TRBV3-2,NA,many,TGTGCCAGCAGCCGGAAACAGCCTAGCGGGAGGTTGTACGAGCAGTACTTC,CASSRKQPSGRLYEQYF
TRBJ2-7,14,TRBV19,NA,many,TGTGCCAGTAGGCCGAGGGGCCCACGCTACGAGCAGTACTTC,CASRPRGPRYEQYF
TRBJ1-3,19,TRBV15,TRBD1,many,TGTGCCACCAGCTCTCCGGGGACAGGGGCTATTCTCTCTGGAAACACCATATATTTT,CATSSPGTGAILSGNTIYF
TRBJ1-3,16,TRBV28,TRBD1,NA,TGTGCCAGCAGCAACCAACAGGGGGTCTCTGGAAACACCATATATTTT,CASSNQQGVSGNTIYF
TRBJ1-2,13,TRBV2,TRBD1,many,TGTGCCCGAGCATTGGGGACAGACTATGGCTACACCTTC,CARALGTDYGYTF
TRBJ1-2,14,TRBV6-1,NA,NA,TGTGCCAGCAGCCCTATACAGGGAACCTATGGCTACACCTTC,CASSPIQGTYGYTF
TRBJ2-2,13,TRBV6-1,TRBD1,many,TGTGCCAGCAGTGAATCGGAGGCTGGGACAGCGTTTTTT,CASSESEAGTAFF
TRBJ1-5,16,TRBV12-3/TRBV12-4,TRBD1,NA,TGTGCCAGCAGTCGACAGGGGGCAGGAAGCAATCAGCCCCAGCATTTT,CASSRQGAGSNQPQHF
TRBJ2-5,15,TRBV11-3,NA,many,TGTGCCAGCAGCTTAGGACGGGGACGGCAAGAGACCCAGTACTTC,CASSLGRGRQETQYF
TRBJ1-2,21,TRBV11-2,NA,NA,TGTGCCAGCAGCTTAGAGACAGGCAGTGGGACCTTATCCACGGATAACTATGGCTACACCTTC,CASSLETGSGTLSTDNYGYTF
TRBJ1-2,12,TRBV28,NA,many,TGTGCCAGCAGTAACAACAGGAGGGGCTACACCTTC,CASSNNRRGYTF
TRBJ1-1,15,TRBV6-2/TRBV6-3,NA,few,TGTGCCAGCAGTTACGATGGGACGGGGAACACTGAAGCTTTCTTT,CASSYDGTGNTEAFF
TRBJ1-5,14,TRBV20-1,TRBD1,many,TGCAGTGCTAGAGATCCCAGGGGGAATCAGCCCCAGCATTTT,CSARDPRGNQPQHF
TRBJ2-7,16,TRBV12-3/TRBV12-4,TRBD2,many,TGTGCCAGCAGCCCTAGACTAGCGGGAGTCCCCTACGAGCAGTACTTC,CASSPRLAGVPYEQYF
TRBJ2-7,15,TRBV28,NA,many,TGTGCCAGCACCTCGAGGGGGACTCTCTCCTACGAGCAGTACTTC,CASTSRGTLSYEQYF
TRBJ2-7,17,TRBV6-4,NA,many,TGTGCCAGCCACGGAGGGGTTACGGGTAGCGGCTCCTACGAGCAGTGCTTC,CASHGGVTGSGSYEQCF
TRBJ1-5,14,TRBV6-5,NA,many,TGTGCCAGCAGTAGGAAAGGGGCTGTTCAGCCCCAGCATTTT,CASSRKGAVQPQHF
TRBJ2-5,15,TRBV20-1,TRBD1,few,TGCAGTGCTAGCCCGGGACAGGGACCTCAGCAGACCCAGTACTTC,CSASPGQGPQQTQYF
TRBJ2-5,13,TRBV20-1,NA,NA,TGCAGTCGGACTTTAGCGGTACAAGAGACCCAGTACTTC,CSRTLAVQETQYF
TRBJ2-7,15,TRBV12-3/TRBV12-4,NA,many,TGTGCCAGCAGCCGACAGGTGGGGGGCTCCTACGAGCAGTACTTC,CASSRQVGGSYEQYF
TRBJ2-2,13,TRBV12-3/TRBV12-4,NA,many,TGTGCCAGCAGTTTGGGTCTCGGCGGGGAGCTGTTTTTT,CASSLGLGGELFF
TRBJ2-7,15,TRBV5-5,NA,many,TGTGCCAGCAGCTTGGCGTCAATAGTTTCCTACGAGCAGTACTTC,CASSLASIVSYEQYF
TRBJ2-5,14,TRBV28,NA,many,TGTGCCAGCTCCCAGGTACCGAACCAAGAGACCCAGTACTTC,CASSQVPNQETQYF
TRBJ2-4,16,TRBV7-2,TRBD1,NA,TGTGCCAGCAGCTTTCAGGGACAGGGGATCAGTAACATTCAGTACTTC,CASSFQGQGISNIQYF
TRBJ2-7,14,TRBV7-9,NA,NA,TGTGCCAGCAGCCCAAATGTACGGCCCTACGAGCAGTACTTC,CASSPNVRPYEQYF
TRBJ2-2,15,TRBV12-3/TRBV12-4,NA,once,TGTGCCAGCAGTTTATATAGGAGAAACACCGGGGAGCTGTTTTTT,CASSLYRRNTGELFF
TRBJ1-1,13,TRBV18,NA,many,TGTGCCAGCTCATTAATCGGGGACACTGAAGCTTTCTTT,CASSLIGDTEAFF
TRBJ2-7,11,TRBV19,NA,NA,TGTGCCAGTAGTTCATGGACTGACATTTACTTC,CASSSWTDIYF
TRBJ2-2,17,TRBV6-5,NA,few,TGTGCCAGCAGTTACTCATGGCCATTCGCGAACACCGGGGAGCTGTTTTTT,CASSYSWPFANTGELFF
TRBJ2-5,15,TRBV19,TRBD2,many,TGTGCCAGTAGTAGGCTAGCGGGAGTCCAAGAGACCCAGTACTTC,CASSRLAGVQETQYF
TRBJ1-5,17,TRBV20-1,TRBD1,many,TGCAGTGCTAGAGACCTAATGGGGACAGGGGGAAATCAGCCCCAGCATTTT,CSARDLMGTGGNQPQHF
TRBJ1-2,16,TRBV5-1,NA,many,TGCGCCAGCAGCTTGTCGGGCCGCAGGGATTACTATGGCTACACCTTC,CASSLSGRRDYYGYTF
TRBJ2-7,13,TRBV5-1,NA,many,TGCGCCAGCAACCGGGACAACACCTACGAGCAGTACTTC,CASNRDNTYEQYF
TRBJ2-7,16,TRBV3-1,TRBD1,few,TGTGCCAGCAGCCAGGCGCGGACAGGGGGAACCTACGAGCAGTACTTC,CASSQARTGGTYEQYF
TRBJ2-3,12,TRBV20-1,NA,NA,TGCAGTGCTACTAAAAACACAGATACGCAGTATTTT,CSATKNTDTQYF
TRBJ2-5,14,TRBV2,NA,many,TGTGCCAGCATTCGAGGGACTCTACAAGAGACCCAGTACTTC,CASIRGTLQETQYF
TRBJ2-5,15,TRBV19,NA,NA,TGTGCCAGTAGTATACTGGGCAGACCCGAAGAGACCCAGTACTTC,CASSILGRPEETQYF
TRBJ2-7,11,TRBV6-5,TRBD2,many,TGTGCCAGCAGCGGGGGGTACGAGCAGTACTTC,CASSGGYEQYF
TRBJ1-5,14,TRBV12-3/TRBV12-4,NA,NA,TGTGCCAGCAGTCTCCACGATAGCAATCAGCCCCAGCATTTT,CASSLHDSNQPQHF